The T cell receptor (beta chain) under discussion was sequenced for a study of cytomegalovirus exposure and HLA in healthy donors. Across the whole study: Membership in the Caucasian-associated ancestry cluster was found for around 85% of 300 to 400 genotyped donors. Study-wide points: Most subjects' HLA-A and HLA-B alleles were reportedly predicted from TCR beta sequences. The study found most TCR sequences rare, yet found some public TCRs in many donors. The study flagged 150 to 200 TCR beta chains as cytomegalovirus-associated.

Points on this clone: The antigen remains undetermined.

The PCR ran on 60 Vbeta and 13 Jbeta primers. Some clones are missing from TCRdb's copy, which holds only in-frame ones; the method was immunoSEQ multiplex PCR. The sample gives 100,000 to 150,000 clones, 80% of which show up once; around 10% is in the top ten. Sequencing was carried out using PBMCs. The origin of this receptor is a man aged 25 to 40 in good health and CMV-seropositive.

The CDR3 DNA reads TGTGCCAGCAGCTTATTCGACAGGGAATCTGAAGCTTTCTTT. This sequence encodes CASSLFDRESEAFF. This sequence joins TRBV11-2 and TRBJ1-1, with TRBD1 matching over 7 bases. With V trimmed by 2 bases and J by 6 bases, 6 bases remained unmatched. Germline V gene data show CDR1 as SGHAT and CDR2 as FQNNGV. CDR3 size: 14 residues.